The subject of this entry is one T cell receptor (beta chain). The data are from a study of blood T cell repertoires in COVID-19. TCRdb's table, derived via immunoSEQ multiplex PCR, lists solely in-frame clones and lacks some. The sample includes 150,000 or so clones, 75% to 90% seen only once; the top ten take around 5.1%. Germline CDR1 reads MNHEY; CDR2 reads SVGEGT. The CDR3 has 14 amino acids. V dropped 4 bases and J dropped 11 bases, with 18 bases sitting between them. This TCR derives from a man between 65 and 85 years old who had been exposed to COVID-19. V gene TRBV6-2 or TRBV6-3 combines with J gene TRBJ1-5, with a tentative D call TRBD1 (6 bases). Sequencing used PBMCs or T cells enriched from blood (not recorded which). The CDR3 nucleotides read TGTGCCAGCAGTTTGGGCAGGGGTTCTTGGGCCCAGCATTTT. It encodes CASSLGRGSWAQHF.